These 20 T cell receptor beta chains originate from one sample sequenced in a study of blood T cell repertoires in COVID-19. Sequencing used immunoSEQ multiplex PCR; TCRdb keeps in-frame clones, though not all of them. The table lists 20,000 to 25,000 clones, approximately 86% of them singletons. The sequencing sample was made of peripheral blood. The receptors shown here come from a human donor with acute or convalescent COVID-19. The donor label of this sample is uncertain.

J is TRBJ2-2 and V is TRBV11-2; 7 bases map to TRBD2. This CDR3 region has 14 residues. V lost 4 bases, J lost 4 bases, and 3 bases stayed unmatched. Germline V lookup: CDR1 SGHAT, CDR2 FQNNGV. In DNA form, the CDR3 reads TGTGCCAGCAGCTCGGGACTAACCACCGGGGAGCTGTTTTTT. Translation: CASSSGLTTGELFF.

The CDR3, as DNA: TGTGCCAGCAGCCCGTTGGGGGCGTTTCAGGCTTTCTTT. Translation gives CASSPLGAFQAFF. V and J are TRBV12-3 or TRBV12-4 and TRBJ1-1; tentatively, D is TRBD1 (6 bases). Trimming shortened V by 6 bases and J by 11 bases, and 19 bases separated the two germline ends. The CDR3 totals 13 residues.

V and J are TRBV5-1 and TRBJ2-7, with TRBD1 identical over 12 bases. CDR1 and CDR2 (germline): SGHRS, YFSETQ. CDR3 size: 15 residues. The trim removed 2 bases at V and 4 bases at J, leaving 4 bases unmatched. This CDR3 is CASSLRDRGLYEQYF. DNA of the CDR3: TGCGCCAGCAGCTTACGGGACAGGGGGCTGTACGAGCAGTACTTC.

The chain couples TRBV19 to TRBJ2-3; the D is unclear. Trimming removed 3 bases from V and 4 bases from J, with 5 bases in between. CDR1 and CDR2 from the germline V gene are LNHDA and SQIVND (reference sequence). The CDR3 loop spans 12 amino acids. The CDR3 DNA sequence: TGTGCCAGTAGTATGAGCCCAGATACGCAGTATTTT. The encoded protein is CASSMSPDTQYF.

The gene calls are TRBV30 and TRBJ2-3; 10 bases align to TRBD2. CDR3 length: 16 residues. V lost 1 base, J lost 5 bases, and 9 bases stayed unmatched. CDR1 and CDR2 from the germline V gene are GTSNPN and SVGIG (reference sequence). CDR3 sequence: CAWSEVSSGRRDTQYF. The CDR3 nucleotides read TGTGCCTGGAGTGAGGTTTCTAGCGGGAGAAGAGATACGCAGTATTTT. Looking up the rest from reference TRBV30 and TRBJ2-3 gives the full variable domain: SQTIHQWPATLVQPVGSPLSLECTVEGTSNPNLYWYRQAAGRGLQLLFYSVGIGQISSEVPQNLSASRPQDRQFILSSKKLLLSDSGFYLCAWSEVSSGRRDTQYFGPGTRLTVL.

This clone has just one count. V gene TRBV5-4 combines with J gene TRBJ2-3; D is possibly TRBD1 (6 bases). Trimming pared 5 bases from V and 1 base from J, leaving 11 bases between. The CDR3 is made up of 14 amino acids. Germline values: CDR1 SGHNT, CDR2 YYREEE (reference sequence). The DNA for the CDR3 is TGTGCCAGCAGAGGGGGATTGGGCACAGATACGCAGTATTTT. Its protein is CASRGGLGTDTQYF.

The chain carries TRBV2 and TRBJ2-7, with D maybe TRBD2 (6 bases). This CDR3 region has 13 residues. V lost 7 bases to trimming and J lost 2 bases, with 12 bases between them. The germline gives CDR1 SNHLY, CDR2 FYNNEI. The CDR3 bases are TGTGCCAGCAAGCTGGAGGGAGCCTACGAGCAGTACTTC. Protein: CASKLEGAYEQYF.

The chain links TRBV7-3 to TRBJ2-2, with TRBD1 matching over 7 bases. CDR1 and CDR2 from the germline V gene are SGHTA and FQGTGA. This CDR3 comprises 13 residues. Unmatched junction bases numbered 4, after V lost 5 bases and J lost 7 bases. In DNA, the CDR3 is TGTGCCAGCAGCCTACAGGGGTTCGGGGAGCTGTTTTTT. This sequence encodes CASSLQGFGELFF.

This clone turned up a few times. The rearrangement joins TRBV18 to TRBJ2-7, with 7 bases that match TRBD1. Unmatched junction bases numbered 12, after V lost 6 bases and J lost 4 bases. The CDR3 runs 15 residues. Germline V gene data show CDR1 as KGHSH and CDR2 as LQKENI. CDR3 coding DNA: TGTGCCAGCTCTCAATTTCCGGGACAGATATACGAGCAGTACTTC. Its protein is CASSQFPGQIYEQYF.

The V gene is TRBV19, the J gene TRBJ1-4; tentative D call: TRBD1 (5 bases). This CDR3 is 15 amino acids long. V dropped 5 bases and J dropped 3 bases, with 13 bases sitting between them. CDR1 LNHDA and CDR2 SQIVND come from the germline V gene (reference sequence). DNA for the CDR3: TGTGCCAGTAGTGTCCGGCGGGGCCCTAATGAAAAACTGTTTTTT. Its protein is CASSVRRGPNEKLFF.

The chain recombines TRBV7-8 with TRBJ1-1; the D is unclear. This CDR3 region has 17 residues. Between the trimmed V and J ends, which lost 2 bases and 1 base, there was a span of 17 bases. The V gene's germline CDR1 is SGHVS and CDR2 FQNEAQ. DNA for the CDR3: TGTGCCAGCAGCTTAAGTTCAGTAACCAGTCCGAACACTGAAGCTTTCTTT. Protein: CASSLSSVTSPNTEAFF. Full variable domain (remainder filled in from reference TRBV7-8 and TRBJ1-1): GAGVSQSPRYKVAKRGQDVALRCDPISGHVSLFWYQQALGQGPEFLTYFQNEAQLDKSGLPSDRFFAERPEGSVSTLKIQRTQQEDSAVYLCASSLSSVTSPNTEAFFGQGTRLTVV.

V is TRBV12-3 or TRBV12-4 and J is TRBJ1-1; D perhaps matches TRBD1 (6 bases). V was clipped by 7 bases and J by 11 bases, with 17 bases between them. CDR3 length equals 12 residues. The DNA for the CDR3 is TGTGCCAGCAATAACAGGGATCAACGGGCTTTCTTT. Amino acids: CASNNRDQRAFF.

The chain employs TRBV4-3 and TRBJ1-4; D is undetermined. Germline V lookup: CDR1 LGHNA, CDR2 YSLEER. Between the trimmed V and J ends, which lost 0 bases and 7 bases, there was a span of 6 bases. The CDR3 runs to 13 residues. The DNA of the CDR3 is TGCGCCAGCAGCCAAGATCGGGGTGAAAAACTGTTTTTT. It specifies CASSQDRGEKLFF.

This chain uses TRBV5-4 with TRBJ2-7; 7 bases line up with TRBD2. The CDR3 runs 16 residues. Looked up from germline, CDR1 is SGHNT and CDR2 is YYREEE (reference sequence). J lost 3 bases, V lost 2 bases, and 11 bases had no gene match. The DNA for the CDR3 is TGTGCCAGCAGCTTCGGGAGGTCCGCGGGGAACTACGAGCAGTACTTC. Encoded protein: CASSFGRSAGNYEQYF.

The chain links TRBV5-8 to TRBJ2-3, with 11 bases that match TRBD1. The CDR3 is 15 amino acids. Unmatched junction bases numbered 5, after V lost 4 bases and J lost 4 bases. Germline values: CDR1 SGHTS, CDR2 YDEGEE. The CDR3 nucleotides are TGTGCCAGCAGCCTACCGGGACAGGGGGCAGATACGCAGTATTTT. Translation: CASSLPGQGADTQYF.

This chain joins TRBV18 and TRBJ1-1; TRBD1 matches 8 bases. V dropped 5 bases and J dropped 5; count of bases not matched to a gene: 7. The CDR3 runs to 14 residues. Germline V CDR1 and CDR2: KGHSH, LQKENI. In DNA form, the CDR3 reads TGTGCCAGCTCAATTGGACAGGGTGGTACTGAAGCTTTCTTT. As protein: CASSIGQGGTEAFF. Looking up the rest from reference TRBV18 and TRBJ1-1 gives the full variable domain: NAGVMQNPRHLVRRRGQEARLRCSPMKGHSHVYWYRQLPEEGLKFMVYLQKENIIDESGMPKERFSAEFPKEGPSILRIQQVVRGDSAAYFCASSIGQGGTEAFFGQGTRLTVV.

This clone has a single count. This sequence joins TRBV6-2 or TRBV6-3 and TRBJ1-6; D might be TRBD1 (6 bases). The germline CDR1 and CDR2 sequences are MNHEY and SVGEGT. Trimming left V 4 bases short and J 6 bases short, with 7 bases between. This CDR3 is built from 13 residues. CDR3 amino acids: CASSSRGNSPLHF. For the CDR3, the DNA is TGTGCCAGCAGTTCCAGGGGTAATTCACCCCTCCACTTT.

The chain carries TRBV6-5 and TRBJ1-2; TRBD1 is a possible D gene (5 bases). The germline V gene encodes CDR1 MNHEY and CDR2 SVGAGI. The CDR3 extends over 14 amino acids. Trimming took 8 bases from V and 4 from J, leaving 17 bases between them. In DNA form, the CDR3 reads TGTGCCAGCCGCCCTTCCGGGGGATTCTATGGCTACACCTTC. This codes for CASRPSGGFYGYTF.

The gene calls are TRBV5-1 and TRBJ2-7; 12 bases line up with TRBD1. Germline V gives CDR1 SGHRS, CDR2 YFSETQ. The CDR3 is 13 amino acids. With 3 bases clipped from V and 6 bases from J, the junction kept 1 base outside the gene matches. CDR3 DNA: TGCGCCAGCAGCTCGGGACAGGGGGCCGAGCAGTACTTC. This translates into CASSSGQGAEQYF.

The V gene is TRBV5-1, the J gene TRBJ2-5, with D unresolved. Trimming left V 0 bases short and J 2 bases short, with 11 bases between. This CDR3 has 15 amino acids. Germline V gene data show CDR1 as SGHRS and CDR2 as YFSETQ. DNA for the CDR3: TGCGCCAGCAGCTTGGTTATGAGGCCTCAAGAGACCCAGTACTTC. It translates to CASSLVMRPQETQYF.